The rows below give T cell receptor beta chains drawn from one sample of a study of metastatic and nonmetastatic thyroid tumors. TCRdb recomputed clones from the PCR reads via MiXCR. The data contain tens of thousands of clones, roughly 22% of them singletons. Sequencing was performed on tumor tissue. These receptors originate from a female donor with papillary thyroid cancer or a benign thyroid nodule (not recorded which). Some clones in this sample may be carry-over from other donors' samples. The CDR3 runs from the conserved cysteine through the conserved F or W. The D gene is left open where the match is weak. Where a row states a size, it is once, few, many or the class of an expanded clone; other rows omit it.

d_call j_call v_call clone_size cdr3_aa cdr3_nt
. TRBJ2-1 TRBV6-9 . CASSYNGVYNEQFF TGTGCCAGCAGTTATAACGGGGTTTACAATGAGCAGTTCTTC
. TRBJ2-2 TRBV28 . CASSLSQLTGELFF TGTGCCAGCAGTTTATCCCAGCTCACCGGGGAGCTGTTTTTT
TRBD1 TRBJ2-7 TRBV27 . CASSLPGQGNEQYF TGTGCCAGCAGTTTACCGGGACAGGGGAACGAGCAGTACTTC
. TRBJ1-1 TRBV19 . CASGQGLKTEAFF TGTGCCAGTGGGCAGGGACTGAAAACTGAAGCTTTCTTT
TRBD1 TRBJ1-2 TRBV20-1 few CSASTHPFGQALGGYTF TGCAGTGCTAGTACCCACCCTTTTGGACAGGCCCTAGGTGGCTACACCTTC
TRBD1 TRBJ1-1 TRBV28 many CASSSLDRGPRDTEAFF TGTGCCAGCAGTTCCCTAGACAGGGGCCCTCGGGACACTGAAGCTTTCTTT
. TRBJ2-7 TRBV6-1 . CASSALPVDEQYF TGTGCCAGCAGTGCTTTACCCGTCGACGAGCAGTACTTC
. TRBJ1-1 TRBV4-3 . CASSRILQGNTEAFF TGCGCCAGCAGCCGAATTCTCCAGGGGAACACTGAAGCTTTCTTT
TRBD1 TRBJ2-7 TRBV19 few CASCGTGEGEQYF TGTGCCAGTTGCGGGACAGGGGAAGGAGAGCAGTACTTC
. TRBJ1-5 TRBV2 few CASRKVLGGQPQHF TGTGCCAGCAGAAAAGTCCTAGGGGGTCAGCCCCAGCATTTT
TRBD2 TRBJ2-5 TRBV5-1 . CASIDLAGVETQYF TGCGCCAGCATAGATCTAGCGGGAGTGGAGACCCAGTACTTC
TRBD1 TRBJ2-1 TRBV6-1 few CASSAGQGGPEFF TGTGCCAGCAGTGCGGGACAGGGGGGGCCTGAGTTCTTC
TRBD1 TRBJ2-1 TRBV11-1 . CASSLFEGTGAHEQFF TGTGCCAGCAGCTTATTCGAAGGGACAGGGGCCCATGAGCAGTTCTTC
TRBD2 TRBJ2-1 TRBV4-3 many CASSQELAGGPYNEQFF TGCGCCAGCAGCCAAGAACTAGCGGGAGGGCCCTACAATGAGCAGTTCTTC
. TRBJ2-7 TRBV5-5 . CASNQKGGSYEQYF TGTGCCAGCAACCAGAAGGGAGGATCCTACGAGCAGTACTTC
. TRBJ2-1 TRBV12-5 many CASGPPTSYEQFF TGTGCTAGTGGTCCTCCAACTAGTTATGAGCAGTTCTTC
. TRBJ1-5 TRBV20-1 once CSARGGFGNQPQHF TGCAGTGCTAGAGGAGGGTTTGGCAATCAGCCCCAGCATTTT
TRBD2 TRBJ2-1 TRBV11-2 . CASSLGRIGVSGRVWEQFF TGTGCCAGCAGCTTAGGTCGCATTGGGGTTAGCGGGAGAGTCTGGGAGCAGTTCTTC
TRBD1 TRBJ2-7 TRBV20-1 few CSASDRTGASNEQYF TGCAGTGCTAGCGATCGGACAGGGGCTTCCAACGAGCAGTACTTC
. TRBJ1-5 TRBV29-1 many CSVEVNRDQPQHF TGCAGCGTTGAGGTTAACAGGGATCAGCCCCAGCATTTT
. TRBJ2-3 TRBV29-1 many CSVGGGRDTQYF TGCAGCGTTGGTGGAGGGCGGGATACGCAGTATTTT
. TRBJ2-7 TRBV20-1 . CSARDFSYEQYF TGCAGTGCACGGGACTTCTCCTACGAGCAGTACTTC
. TRBJ2-1 TRBV6-1 . CASSEARGGYNEQFF TGTGCCAGCAGTGAAGCCCGGGGCGGGTACAATGAGCAGTTCTTC
. TRBJ1-5 TRBV2 many CASKPGRGNQPQHF TGTGCCAGCAAGCCAGGGCGAGGCAATCAGCCCCAGCATTTT
. TRBJ1-6 TRBV6-1 . CASSEAANSPLHF TGTGCCAGCAGTGAGGCAGCTAATTCACCCCTCCACTTT
TRBD1 TRBJ1-2 TRBV2 many CASSETWPDRAGYGYTF TGTGCCAGCAGCGAGACCTGGCCGGACAGGGCAGGGTATGGCTACACCTTC
. TRBJ2-2 TRBV4-2 few CASSPGTVNTGELFF TGTGCCAGCAGCCCTGGGACGGTAAACACCGGGGAGCTGTTTTTT
. TRBJ2-2 TRBV7-3 . CASSLNGQKNTGELFF TGTGCCAGCAGCTTAAACGGACAGAAGAACACCGGGGAGCTGTTTTTT
. TRBJ1-5 TRBV19 many CASSGPTGPQPQHF TGTGCCAGTAGTGGTCCCACGGGCCCTCAGCCCCAGCATTTT
. TRBJ1-6 TRBV28 . CASIPGGNSPLHF TGTGCCAGCATCCCGGGGGGGAATTCACCCCTCCACTTT
. TRBJ1-4 TRBV6-5 many CASSYGTTNEKLFF TGTGCCAGCAGTTACGGGACAACTAATGAAAAACTGTTTTTT
. TRBJ2-7 TRBV3-1 medium-sized CASSQDLNGSGEQYF TGTGCCAGCAGCCAAGATCTTAACGGGAGTGGCGAGCAGTACTTC
. TRBJ1-3 TRBV11-3 few CASSYRNVPGNTIYF TGTGCCAGCAGCTACAGGAACGTGCCTGGAAACACCATATATTTT
. TRBJ2-2 TRBV6-1 few CASSEKEAGELFF TGTGCCAGCAGTGAAAAGGAAGCCGGGGAGCTGTTTTTT
. TRBJ2-2 TRBV25-1 many CASSEFKGEQDKTNTGELFF TGTGCCAGCAGTGAATTCAAGGGGGAGCAGGACAAGACAAACACCGGGGAGCTGTTTTTT